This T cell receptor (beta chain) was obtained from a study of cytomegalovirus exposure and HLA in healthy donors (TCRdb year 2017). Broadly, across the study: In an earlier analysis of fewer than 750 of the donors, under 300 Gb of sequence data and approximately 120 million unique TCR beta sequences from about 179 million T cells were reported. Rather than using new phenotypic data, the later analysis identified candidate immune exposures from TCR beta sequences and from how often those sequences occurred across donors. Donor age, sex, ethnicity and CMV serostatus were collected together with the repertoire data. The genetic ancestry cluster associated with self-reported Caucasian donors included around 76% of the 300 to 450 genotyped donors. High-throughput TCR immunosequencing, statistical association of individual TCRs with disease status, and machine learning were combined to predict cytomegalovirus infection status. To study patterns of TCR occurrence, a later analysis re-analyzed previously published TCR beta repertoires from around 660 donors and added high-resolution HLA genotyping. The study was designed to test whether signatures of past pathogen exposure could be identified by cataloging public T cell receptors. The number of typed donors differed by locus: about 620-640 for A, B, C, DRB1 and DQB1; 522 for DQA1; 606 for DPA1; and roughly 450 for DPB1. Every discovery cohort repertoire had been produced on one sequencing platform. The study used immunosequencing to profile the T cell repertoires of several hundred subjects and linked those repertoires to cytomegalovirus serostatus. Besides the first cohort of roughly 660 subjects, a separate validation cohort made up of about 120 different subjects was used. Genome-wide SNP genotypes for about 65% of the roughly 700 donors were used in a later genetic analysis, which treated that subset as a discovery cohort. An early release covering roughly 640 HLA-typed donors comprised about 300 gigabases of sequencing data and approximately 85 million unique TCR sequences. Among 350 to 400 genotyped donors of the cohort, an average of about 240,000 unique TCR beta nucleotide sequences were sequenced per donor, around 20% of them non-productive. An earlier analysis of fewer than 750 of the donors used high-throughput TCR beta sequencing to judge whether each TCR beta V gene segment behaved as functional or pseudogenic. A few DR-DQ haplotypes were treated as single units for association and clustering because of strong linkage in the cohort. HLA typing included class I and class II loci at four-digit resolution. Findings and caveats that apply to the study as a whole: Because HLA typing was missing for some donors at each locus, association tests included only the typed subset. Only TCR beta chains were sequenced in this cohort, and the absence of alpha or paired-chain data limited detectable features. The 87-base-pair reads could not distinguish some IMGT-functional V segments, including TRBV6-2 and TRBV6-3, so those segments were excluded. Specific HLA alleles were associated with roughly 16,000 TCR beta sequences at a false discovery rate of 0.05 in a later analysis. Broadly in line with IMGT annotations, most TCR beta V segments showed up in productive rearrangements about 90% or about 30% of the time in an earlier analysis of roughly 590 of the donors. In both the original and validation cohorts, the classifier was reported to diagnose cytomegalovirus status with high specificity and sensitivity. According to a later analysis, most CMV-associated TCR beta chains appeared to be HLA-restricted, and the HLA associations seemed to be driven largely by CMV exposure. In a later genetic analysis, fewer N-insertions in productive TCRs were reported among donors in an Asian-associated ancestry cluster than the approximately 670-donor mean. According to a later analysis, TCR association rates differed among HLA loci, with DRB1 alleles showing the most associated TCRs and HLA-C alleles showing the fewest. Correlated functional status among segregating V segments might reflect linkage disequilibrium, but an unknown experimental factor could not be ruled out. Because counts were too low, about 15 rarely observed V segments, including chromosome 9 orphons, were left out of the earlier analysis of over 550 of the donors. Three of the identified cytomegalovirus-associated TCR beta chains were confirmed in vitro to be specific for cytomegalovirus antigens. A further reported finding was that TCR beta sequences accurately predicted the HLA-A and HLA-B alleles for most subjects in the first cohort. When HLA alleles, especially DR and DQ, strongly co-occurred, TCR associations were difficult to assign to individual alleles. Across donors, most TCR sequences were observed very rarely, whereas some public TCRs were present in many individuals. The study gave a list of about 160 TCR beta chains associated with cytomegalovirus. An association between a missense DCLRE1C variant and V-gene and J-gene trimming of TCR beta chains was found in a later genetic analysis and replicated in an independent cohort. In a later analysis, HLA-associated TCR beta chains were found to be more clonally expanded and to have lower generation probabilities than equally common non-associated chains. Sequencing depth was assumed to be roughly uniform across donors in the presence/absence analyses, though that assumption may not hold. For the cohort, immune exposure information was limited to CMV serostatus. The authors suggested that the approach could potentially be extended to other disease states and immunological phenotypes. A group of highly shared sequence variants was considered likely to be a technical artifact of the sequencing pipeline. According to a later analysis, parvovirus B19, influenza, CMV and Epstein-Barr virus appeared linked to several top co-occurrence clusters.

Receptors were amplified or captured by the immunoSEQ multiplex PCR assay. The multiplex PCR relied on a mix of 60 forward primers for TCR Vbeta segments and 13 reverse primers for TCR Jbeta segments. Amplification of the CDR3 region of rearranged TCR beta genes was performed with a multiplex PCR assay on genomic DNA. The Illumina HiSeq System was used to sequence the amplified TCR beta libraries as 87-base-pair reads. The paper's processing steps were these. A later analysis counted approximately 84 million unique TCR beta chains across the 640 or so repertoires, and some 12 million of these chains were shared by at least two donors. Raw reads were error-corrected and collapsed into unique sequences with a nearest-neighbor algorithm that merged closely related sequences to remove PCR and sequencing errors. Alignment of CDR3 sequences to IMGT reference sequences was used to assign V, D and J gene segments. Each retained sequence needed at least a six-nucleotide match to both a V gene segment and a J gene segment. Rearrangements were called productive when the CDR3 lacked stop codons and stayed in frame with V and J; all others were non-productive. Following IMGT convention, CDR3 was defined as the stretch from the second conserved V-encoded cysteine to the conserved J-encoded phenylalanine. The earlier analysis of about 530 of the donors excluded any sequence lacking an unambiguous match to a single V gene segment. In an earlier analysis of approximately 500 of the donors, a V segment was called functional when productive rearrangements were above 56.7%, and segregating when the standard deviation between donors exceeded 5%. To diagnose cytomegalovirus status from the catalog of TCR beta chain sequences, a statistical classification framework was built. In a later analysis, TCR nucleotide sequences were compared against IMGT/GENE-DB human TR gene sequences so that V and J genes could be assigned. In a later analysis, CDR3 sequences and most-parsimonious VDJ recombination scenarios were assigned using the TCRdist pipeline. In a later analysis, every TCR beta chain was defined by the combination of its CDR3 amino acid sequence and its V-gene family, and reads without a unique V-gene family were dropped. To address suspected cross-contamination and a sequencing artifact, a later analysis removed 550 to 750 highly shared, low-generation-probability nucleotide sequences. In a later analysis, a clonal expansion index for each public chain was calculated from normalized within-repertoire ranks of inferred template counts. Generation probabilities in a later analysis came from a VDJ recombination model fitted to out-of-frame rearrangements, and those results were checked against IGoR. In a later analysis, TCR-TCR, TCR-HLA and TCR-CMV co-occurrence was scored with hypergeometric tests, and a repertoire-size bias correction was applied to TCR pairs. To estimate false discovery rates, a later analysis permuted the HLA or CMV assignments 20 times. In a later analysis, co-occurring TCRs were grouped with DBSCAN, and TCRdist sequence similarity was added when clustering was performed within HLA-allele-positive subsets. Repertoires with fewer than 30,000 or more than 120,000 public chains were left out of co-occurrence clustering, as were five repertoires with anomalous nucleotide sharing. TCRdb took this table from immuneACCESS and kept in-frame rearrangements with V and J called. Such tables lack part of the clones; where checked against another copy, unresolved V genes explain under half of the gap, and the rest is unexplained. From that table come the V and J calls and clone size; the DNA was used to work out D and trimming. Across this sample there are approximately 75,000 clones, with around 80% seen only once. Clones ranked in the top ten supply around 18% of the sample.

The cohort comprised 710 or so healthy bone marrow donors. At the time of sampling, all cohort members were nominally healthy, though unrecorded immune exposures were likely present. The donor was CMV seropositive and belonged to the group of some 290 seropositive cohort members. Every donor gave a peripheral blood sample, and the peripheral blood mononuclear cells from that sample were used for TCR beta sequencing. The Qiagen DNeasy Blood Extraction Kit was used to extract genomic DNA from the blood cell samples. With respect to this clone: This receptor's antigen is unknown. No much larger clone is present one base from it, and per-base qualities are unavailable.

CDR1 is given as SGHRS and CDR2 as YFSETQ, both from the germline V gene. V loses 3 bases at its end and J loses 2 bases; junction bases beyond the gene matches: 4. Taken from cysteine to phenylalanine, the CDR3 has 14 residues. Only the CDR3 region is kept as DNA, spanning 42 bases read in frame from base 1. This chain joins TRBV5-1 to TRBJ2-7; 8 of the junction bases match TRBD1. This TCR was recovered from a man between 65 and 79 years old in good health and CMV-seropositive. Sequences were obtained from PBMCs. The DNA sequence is TGCGCCAGCAGCTCGGGACAGGAACCCTACGAGCAGTACTTC. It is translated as CASSSGQEPYEQYF. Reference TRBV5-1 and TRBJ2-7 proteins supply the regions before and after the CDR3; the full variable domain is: KAGVTQTPRYLIKTRGQQVTLSCSPISGHRSVSWYQQTPGQGLQFLFEYFSETQRNKGNFPGRFSGRQFSNSRSEMNVSTLELGDSALYLCASSSGQEPYEQYFGPGTRLTVT.